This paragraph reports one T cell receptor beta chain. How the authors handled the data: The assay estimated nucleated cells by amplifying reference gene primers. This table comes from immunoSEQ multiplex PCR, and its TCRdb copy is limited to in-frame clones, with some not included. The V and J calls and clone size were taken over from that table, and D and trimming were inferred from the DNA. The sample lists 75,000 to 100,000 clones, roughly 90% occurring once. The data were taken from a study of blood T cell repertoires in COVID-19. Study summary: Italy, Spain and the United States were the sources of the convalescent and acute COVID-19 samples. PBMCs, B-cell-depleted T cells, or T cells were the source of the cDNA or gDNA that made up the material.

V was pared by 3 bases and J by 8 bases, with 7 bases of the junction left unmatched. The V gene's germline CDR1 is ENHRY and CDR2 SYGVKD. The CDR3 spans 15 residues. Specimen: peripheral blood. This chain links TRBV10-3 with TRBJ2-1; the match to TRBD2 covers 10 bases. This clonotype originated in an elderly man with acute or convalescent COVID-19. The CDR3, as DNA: TGTGCCATCAGTGATCTAGCGGGAGACGGGGATGAGCAGTTCTTC. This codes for CAISDLAGDGDEQFF.